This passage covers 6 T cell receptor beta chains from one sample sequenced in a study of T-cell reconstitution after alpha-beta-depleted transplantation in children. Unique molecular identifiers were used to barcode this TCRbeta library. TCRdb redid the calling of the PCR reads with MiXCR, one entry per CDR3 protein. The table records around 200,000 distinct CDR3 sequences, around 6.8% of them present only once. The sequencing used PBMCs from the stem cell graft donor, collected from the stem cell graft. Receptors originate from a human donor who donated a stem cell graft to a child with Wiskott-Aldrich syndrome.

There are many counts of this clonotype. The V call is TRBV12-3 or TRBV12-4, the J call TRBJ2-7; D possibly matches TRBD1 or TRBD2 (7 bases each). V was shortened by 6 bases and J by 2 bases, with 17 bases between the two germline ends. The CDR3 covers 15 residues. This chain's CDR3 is CASRGGRQGAYEQYF. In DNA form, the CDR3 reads TGTGCCAGCAGGGGAGGGAGGCAGGGGGCCTACGAGCAGTACTTC.

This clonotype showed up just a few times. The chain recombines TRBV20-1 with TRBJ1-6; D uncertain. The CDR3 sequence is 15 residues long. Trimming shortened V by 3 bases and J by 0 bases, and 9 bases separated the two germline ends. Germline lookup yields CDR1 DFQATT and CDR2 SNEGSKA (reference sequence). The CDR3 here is CSARPDNSYNSPLHF. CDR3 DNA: TGCAGTGCTAGGCCCGACAACTCCTATAATTCACCCCTCCACTTT.

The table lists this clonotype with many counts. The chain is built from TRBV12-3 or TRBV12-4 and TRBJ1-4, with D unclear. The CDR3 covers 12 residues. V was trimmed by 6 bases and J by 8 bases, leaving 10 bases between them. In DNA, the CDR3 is TGTGCCAGCAGATCAGAAGGGGAAAAACTGTTTTTT. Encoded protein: CASRSEGEKLFF.

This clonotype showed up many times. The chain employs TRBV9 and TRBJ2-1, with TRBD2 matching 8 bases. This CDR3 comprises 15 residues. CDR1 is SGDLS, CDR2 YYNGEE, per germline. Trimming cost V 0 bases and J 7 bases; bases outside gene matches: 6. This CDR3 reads CASSVDSGVWNEQFF. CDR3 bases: TGTGCCAGCAGCGTAGATAGCGGGGTCTGGAATGAGCAGTTCTTC.

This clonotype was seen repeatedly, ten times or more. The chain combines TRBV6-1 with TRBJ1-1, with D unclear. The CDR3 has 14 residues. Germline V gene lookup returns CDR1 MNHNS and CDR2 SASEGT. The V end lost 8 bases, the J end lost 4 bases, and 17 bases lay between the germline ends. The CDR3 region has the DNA TGTGCCAGCTCCAACCTGAAATTAAGCACTGAAGCTTTCTTT. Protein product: CASSNLKLSTEAFF.

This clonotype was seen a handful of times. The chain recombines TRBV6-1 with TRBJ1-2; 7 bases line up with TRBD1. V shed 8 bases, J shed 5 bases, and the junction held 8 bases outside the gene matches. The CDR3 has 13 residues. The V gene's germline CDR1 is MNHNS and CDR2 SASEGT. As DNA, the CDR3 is TGTGCCAGCCGGAGAGACAGGGTATATGGCTACACCTTC. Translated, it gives CASRRDRVYGYTF.